What follows are 25 T cell receptor beta chains derived from one specimen sequenced in a study of cytomegalovirus exposure and HLA in healthy donors. Sequencing was performed with immunoSEQ multiplex PCR; in TCRdb, only in-frame clones are kept and a portion is missing. The sample comprises 150,000 to 200,000 clones, 75% to 90% of which are singletons, and roughly 7% rests with the top ten. Input material: PBMCs. These TCRs come from a man younger than 35 in good health and CMV-seropositive.

This clone has just a few counts. V usage is TRBV30 and J usage is TRBJ1-2; TRBD1 is a possible D gene (6 bases). Trimming took off 0 bases at V and 8 bases at J, with 16 bases between the two ends. The length of the CDR3 is 14 residues. Germline V gene sequence: CDR1 GTSNPN, CDR2 SVGIG (reference sequence). The CDR3 protein is CAWSVTGTPPGYTF. CDR3 sequence (DNA): TGTGCCTGGAGTGTAACAGGGACGCCCCCAGGCTACACCTTC.

This chain joins TRBV6-5 and TRBJ2-6, with D possibly TRBD1 on 6 matching bases. The length of the CDR3 is 15 residues. V lost 8 bases to trimming and J lost 0 bases, with 11 bases between them. Germline V gene lookup returns CDR1 MNHEY and CDR2 SVGAGI. DNA of the CDR3: TGTGCCAGCTCTCACAGGGTCTCTGGGGCCAACGTCCTGACTTTC. Translated, it gives CASSHRVSGANVLTF.

The chain couples TRBV7-2 to TRBJ1-4, with D possibly TRBD1 on 5 matching bases. V was trimmed by 5 bases and J by 8 bases, leaving 12 bases between them. CDR1 and CDR2 (germline): SGHTA, FQGNSA. This CDR3 is built from 13 residues. The CDR3 is CASSRGGWEKLFF. In nucleotides, the CDR3 is TGTGCCAGCAGCCGGGGGGGGTGGGAAAAACTGTTTTTT.

The chain is built from TRBV19 and TRBJ2-1, with TRBD2 matching over 16 bases. The CDR3 sequence is 21 residues long. Trimming took 4 bases from V and 0 from J; bases not matched to a gene: 12. Germline lookup yields CDR1 LNHDA and CDR2 SQIVND (reference sequence). As DNA, the CDR3 is TGTGCCAGTAGTACAACCCTGGGACTAGCGGGAGGGCCGACCTCCTACAATGAGCAGTTCTTC. It is translated as CASSTTLGLAGGPTSYNEQFF. Together with reference TRBV19 and TRBJ2-1, the CDR3 gives the full variable domain: DGGITQSPKYLFRKEGQNVTLSCEQNLNHDAMYWYRQDPGQGLRLIYYSQIVNDFQKGDIAEGYSVSREKKESFPLTVTSAQKNPTAFYLCASSTTLGLAGGPTSYNEQFFGPGTRLTVL.

The rearrangement links TRBV28 to TRBJ2-7; 7 bases fit TRBD2. The CDR3 spans 15 residues. Germline values: CDR1 MDHEN, CDR2 SYDVKM. With V trimmed by 5 bases and J by 9 bases, 16 bases remained unmatched. The CDR3 sequence is CASSPVTFGGDGQYF. CDR3 sequence (DNA): TGTGCCAGCAGTCCTGTGACCTTTGGGGGGGACGGGCAGTACTTC.

As DNA, the CDR3 is TGTGCCAGCAGCTTGGCCGACAGCTCTGGTGAAGCTTTCTTT. This translates into CASSLADSSGEAFF. The chain has TRBV5-6 and TRBJ1-1; weak D call: TRBD1 (5 bases). V was trimmed by 0 bases and J by 7 bases, leaving 13 bases between them. This CDR3 has 14 residues. Germline loops: CDR1 SGHDT, CDR2 YYEEEE.

The chain employs TRBV18 and TRBJ1-3; D might be TRBD1 (5 bases). The CDR3 is made up of 16 amino acids. Trimming removed 3 bases at V and 0 bases at J, with 12 bases between. In germline, CDR1 is KGHSH, CDR2 LQKENI. This CDR3 reads CASSPPGVPSGNTIYF. As DNA, the CDR3 is TGTGCCAGCTCACCCCCGGGGGTTCCCTCTGGAAACACCATATATTTT.

The chain has TRBV27 and TRBJ2-1; D is possibly TRBD2 (5 bases). Per the germline V gene, CDR1 is MNHEY and CDR2 is SMNVEV (reference sequence). This CDR3 contains 14 residues. The V end lost 1 base, the J end lost 7 bases, and 11 bases lay between the germline ends. The CDR3 is CASSLWAGLNEQFF. In DNA form, the CDR3 reads TGTGCCAGCAGTTTATGGGCGGGCCTGAATGAGCAGTTCTTC.

The rearrangement uses TRBV9 and TRBJ2-3; 8 positions match TRBD2. J was trimmed by 2 bases and V by 4 bases; bases with no gene match: 9. The germline V gene has CDR1 SGDLS and CDR2 YYNGEE. The CDR3 is 16 residues long. CDR3 bases: TGTGCCAGCAGCATTAGCGGGAACCCACTCACAGATACGCAGTATTTT. This codes for CASSISGNPLTDTQYF.

The chain recombines TRBV28 with TRBJ1-3; a possible D gene is TRBD1 (5 bases). V was clipped by 6 bases and J by 5 bases, with 17 bases between them. This CDR3 has 15 amino acids. Germline V CDR1 and CDR2: MDHEN, SYDVKM. This CDR3 reads CASSLIQGSRNTIYF. The CDR3 DNA reads as TGTGCCAGCAGCCTCATTCAGGGTAGCAGAAACACCATATATTTT.

The V call is TRBV28, the J call TRBJ1-2; TRBD1 agrees at 8 bases. CDR3 length: 16 amino acids. Germline-derived CDR1 and CDR2 are MDHEN and SYDVKM. Losses at the gene ends were 3 bases for V and 7 bases for J; bases not matched to a gene: 13. As DNA, the CDR3 is TGTGCCAGCAGTTTCCGTTTTTGGACAGGGCGACCTGGCTACACCTTC. Translated, it gives CASSFRFWTGRPGYTF.

This clone appeared a single time. This chain joins TRBV5-1 and TRBJ2-1; a possible D gene is TRBD1 (5 bases). The germline CDR1 and CDR2 sequences are SGHRS and YFSETQ. Trimming removed 0 bases at V and 9 bases at J, with 13 bases between. This CDR3 contains 14 residues. DNA for the CDR3: TGCGCCAGCAGCTTGGCCGGACCCCAGGGTGAGCAGTTCTTC. Amino acid sequence: CASSLAGPQGEQFF.

The V and J genes are TRBV7-6 and TRBJ2-7; TRBD2 might be the D (6 bases). V was cut by 5 bases and J by 10 bases, with 15 bases left in between. The CDR3 runs 12 residues. CDR1 and CDR2 from the germline V gene are SGHVS and FNYEAQ. In DNA form, the CDR3 reads TGTGCCAGCAGCCGGTCGGGGACTGGACAGTACTTC. Amino acid sequence: CASSRSGTGQYF. The variable domain in full, with the rest retrieved from reference TRBV7-6 and TRBJ2-7, is GAGVSQSPRYKVTKRGQDVALRCDPISGHVSLYWYRQALGQGPEFLTYFNYEAQQDKSGLPNDRFSAERPEGSISTLTIQRTEQRDSAMYRCASSRSGTGQYFGPGTRLTVT.

This clone was found a few times. The rearrangement uses TRBV6-1 and TRBJ1-1; tentatively, D is TRBD1 (5 bases). The CDR3 is made up of 17 amino acids. From germline, CDR1 is MNHNS and CDR2 SASEGT. Trimming took off 4 bases at V and 6 bases at J, with 24 bases between the two ends. The CDR3 loop reads CASSAPRGGTWDAEAFF. The CDR3 region has the DNA TGTGCCAGCAGTGCCCCCCGGGGGGGAACCTGGGATGCTGAAGCTTTCTTT.

V usage is TRBV15 and J usage is TRBJ2-5, with TRBD1 as a possible D gene (6 bases). This CDR3 comprises 15 residues. Germline V gene data show CDR1 as LNHNV and CDR2 as YYDKDF (reference sequence). V lost 0 bases, J lost 2 bases, and 10 bases lay in between. Written as DNA, the CDR3 is TGTGCCACCAGCAGAGATAGAGGACAGCAAGAGACCCAGTACTTC. Residues: CATSRDRGQQETQYF.

Comment on this clone: This sample also contains other DNA sequences that code for the same CDR3. The chain's CDR3 is CASSPSSYEQYF. The CDR3 region has the DNA TGTGCCAGCAGCCCTAGCTCCTACGAGCAGTACTTC. The genes are TRBV27 and TRBJ2-7; D is uncertain. CDR1 is MNHEY, CDR2 SMNVEV, per germline (reference sequence). Trimming stripped 6 bases from V and 0 bases from J, with 6 bases between. CDR3 size: 12 residues.

The chain combines TRBV28 with TRBJ2-7; tentative D call: TRBD2 (6 bases). CDR1 MDHEN and CDR2 SYDVKM come from the germline V gene. With 3 bases removed from V and 3 bases from J, the gap between germline ends came to 18 bases. The length of the CDR3 is 16 residues. For the CDR3, the DNA is TGTGCCAGCAGTTTTCATGCGGGACGGACCTACTACGAGCAGTACTTC. Its translation: CASSFHAGRTYYEQYF.

The CDR3 nucleotides read TGTGCCAGCAGGGCCACCCGGGACAGTTCCTATGGCTACACCTTC. Its protein is CASRATRDSSYGYTF. This chain joins TRBV6-5 and TRBJ1-2; 7 nucleotides align to TRBD1. The germline V gene has CDR1 MNHEY and CDR2 SVGAGI. Trimming removed 6 bases from V and 4 bases from J; junction bases left unmatched: 11. CDR3 length equals 15 residues.

This chain links TRBV19 with TRBJ1-2, with no clear D. From germline, CDR1 is LNHDA and CDR2 SQIVND (reference sequence). V was shortened by 3 bases and J by 3 bases, with 11 bases between the two germline ends. This CDR3 region has 14 residues. The CDR3 protein is CASSMHSTYYGYTF. The CDR3 DNA follows: TGTGCCAGTAGTATGCACAGCACCTACTATGGCTACACCTTC.

The rearrangement joins TRBV9 to TRBJ2-2, with a weak D call TRBD2 (6 bases). CDR1 SGDLS and CDR2 YYNGEE come from the germline V gene. V was cut by 3 bases and J by 6 bases, with 15 bases left in between. The CDR3 totals 15 residues. CDR3 residues: CASSARGIDSGELFF. In DNA, the CDR3 is TGTGCCAGCAGCGCCCGCGGGATAGATTCCGGGGAGCTGTTTTTT.

The genes are TRBV7-3 and TRBJ1-2; TRBD1 might be the D (6 bases). The V gene lost 5 bases and the J gene lost 4 bases, with 17 bases spanning the gap. This CDR3 comprises 15 residues. Germline loops: CDR1 SGHTA, CDR2 FQGTGA. The CDR3 DNA follows: TGTGCCAGCAGCCGGGACAATCTTGTCCGCTATGGCTACACCTTC. It translates to CASSRDNLVRYGYTF.

This chain connects TRBV10-2 to TRBJ2-7, with TRBD2 as a possible D gene (5 bases). Trimming took 10 bases from V and 7 from J, leaving 14 bases between them. This CDR3 comprises 11 residues. The germline gives CDR1 WSHSY, CDR2 SAAADI. CDR3 nucleotide sequence: TGCGCCACCCGGGCGCAGCGGGAGCAGTACTTC. It encodes CATRAQREQYF.

The genes are TRBV7-9 and TRBJ1-1; 8 bases agree with TRBD1. The CDR3 sequence is 16 residues long. Germline CDR1 is SEHNR and CDR2 is FQNEAQ (reference sequence). V lost 4 bases to trimming and J lost 1 base; unmatched junction nucleotides: 8. As DNA, the CDR3 is TGTGCCAGCAGCTCGAGGACAGGGAGGGAGAACACTGAAGCTTTCTTT. Translating gives CASSSRTGRENTEAFF.

This rearrangement joins TRBV30 to TRBJ1-1; 7 positions match TRBD1. The V and J ends lost 4 bases and 3 bases, in that order; junction bases with no gene match: 2. Germline CDR1 and CDR2: GTSNPN and SVGIG (reference sequence). CDR3 length: 12 residues. CDR3 nucleotides: TGTGCCTGGAACAGGGGTGACACTGAAGCTTTCTTT. This translates into CAWNRGDTEAFF.

The rearrangement uses TRBV5-1 and TRBJ2-3; the match to TRBD2 covers 8 bases. CDR1 and CDR2 (germline): SGHRS, YFSETQ. After removal of 3 bases from V and 5 bases from J, the junction contained 11 bases not matched to a gene. The CDR3 covers 16 residues. CDR3 region: CASSSRGAGVEDTQYF. For the CDR3, the DNA is TGCGCCAGCAGCTCCAGGGGAGCGGGAGTCGAAGATACGCAGTATTTT. The complete variable domain, with remaining parts taken from reference TRBV5-1 and TRBJ2-3, reads KAGVTQTPRYLIKTRGQQVTLSCSPISGHRSVSWYQQTPGQGLQFLFEYFSETQRNKGNFPGRFSGRQFSNSRSEMNVSTLELGDSALYLCASSSRGAGVEDTQYFGPGTRLTVL.